This is a list of T cell receptor beta chains from one sample in a study of T cell responses to AZD1222 COVID-19 vaccine. TCRdb's table, derived via immunoSEQ multiplex PCR, lists solely in-frame clones and lacks some. This table holds 95,000 or so clones, roughly 90% found once. Source: peripheral blood, taken on day 0 of MenACWY control vaccination. Receptors were obtained from an adult in good health. CDR3s include the opening cysteine and the closing phenylalanine or tryptophan. The D gene is left open where the match is weak. Part of the rows lack a size; the others show once, few, many or a class for expanded clones.

clone_size,d_call,v_call,j_call,cdr3_length,cdr3_aa,cdr3_nt
NA,NA,TRBV10-1,TRBJ1-1,14,CASSESTSMAEAFF,TGCGCCAGCAGTGAGTCGACAAGCATGGCTGAAGCTTTCTTT
once,TRBD1,TRBV19,TRBJ2-7,14,CASSAVQGAPEQYF,TGTGCCAGTAGTGCGGTACAGGGGGCCCCCGAGCAGTACTTC
NA,NA,TRBV24-1,TRBJ2-1,16,CATSDPQGSSYNEQFF,TGTGCCACCAGTGATCCCCAGGGGAGCTCCTACAATGAGCAGTTCTTC
NA,NA,TRBV19,TRBJ2-2,14,CASTLEARTGELFF,TGTGCCAGTACATTAGAAGCTCGCACCGGGGAGCTGTTTTTT
NA,TRBD1,TRBV5-4,TRBJ1-5,14,CASSLDRGNQPQHF,TGTGCCAGCAGTTTGGACAGGGGCAATCAGCCCCAGCATTTT
NA,NA,TRBV7-9,TRBJ1-1,15,CASSHTLKRNTEAFF,TGTGCCAGCAGCCACACTCTTAAGAGGAACACTGAAGCTTTCTTT
NA,NA,TRBV6-2/TRBV6-3,TRBJ1-1,12,CASSQGHNEAFF,TGTGCCAGCAGTCAGGGACACAATGAAGCTTTCTTT
NA,NA,TRBV13,TRBJ1-2,16,CASSPQGLPRGDGYTF,TGTGCCAGCAGCCCCCAGGGCCTGCCAAGAGGAGATGGCTACACCTTC
NA,TRBD1,TRBV5-4,TRBJ1-2,15,CASSLSGTGGVGYTF,TGTGCCAGCAGCTTGTCCGGGACAGGGGGAGTTGGCTACACCTTC
NA,NA,TRBV7-2,TRBJ2-1,15,CASSLIEGAYNEQFF,TGTGCCAGCAGCTTAATAGAGGGGGCCTACAATGAGCAGTTCTTC
NA,NA,TRBV29-1,TRBJ2-1,12,CSVRGHYNEQFF,TGCAGCGTTCGGGGGCACTACAATGAGCAGTTCTTC
NA,TRBD1,TRBV25-1,TRBJ2-7,13,CASSVQGAGEQYF,TGTGCCAGCAGTGTACAGGGGGCTGGAGAGCAGTACTTC
NA,NA,TRBV7-6,TRBJ2-2,16,CASSYRGTMNTGELFF,TGTGCCAGCAGCTATCGCGGGACAATGAACACCGGGGAGCTGTTTTTT
once,TRBD1,TRBV6-5,TRBJ1-3,14,CASSFGQGRNTIYF,TGTGCCAGCAGTTTCGGACAGGGCCGAAACACCATATATTTT
NA,TRBD1,TRBV19,TRBJ1-2,16,CASSPPGQLTNYGYTF,TGTGCCAGTAGTCCCCCGGGACAGCTAACTAACTATGGCTACACCTTC
NA,NA,TRBV6-1,TRBJ1-3,14,CASSVDSSGNTIYF,TGTGCCAGCAGTGTGGACAGCTCTGGAAACACCATATATTTT
NA,NA,TRBV11-2,TRBJ1-6,15,CASSLERGSSSPLHF,TGTGCCAGCAGCTTAGAGCGGGGGAGCAGTTCACCCCTCCACTTT
NA,NA,TRBV7-2,TRBJ1-2,12,CASTGTWGGYTF,TGTGCCAGCACCGGCACGTGGGGAGGCTACACCTTC
NA,NA,TRBV2,TRBJ1-2,12,CASSRGAEGYTF,TGTGCCAGCAGCCGGGGGGCTGAGGGCTACACCTTC
NA,NA,TRBV6-5,TRBJ1-5,14,CASSYSRVYQPQHF,TGTGCCAGCAGTTACTCGCGCGTTTATCAGCCCCAGCATTTT
NA,NA,TRBV7-2,TRBJ2-7,11,CASRIDREQYF,TGTGCCAGCAGGATTGACAGGGAGCAGTACTTC
once,NA,TRBV7-3,TRBJ2-2,16,CASSLVSRRGTGELFF,TGTGCCAGCAGCTTAGTTTCCCGTAGAGGCACCGGGGAGCTGTTTTTT
NA,NA,TRBV27,TRBJ2-1,14,CASQQRGPTNEQFF,TGTGCCAGTCAGCAGAGAGGACCAACCAATGAGCAGTTCTTC
NA,TRBD1,TRBV7-9,TRBJ2-4,17,CASSPAIRDRGQVIQYF,TGTGCCAGCAGTCCAGCCATCCGGGACAGGGGGCAAGTCATTCAGTACTTC
NA,TRBD2,TRBV19,TRBJ2-1,14,CASRPSGGNNEQFF,TGTGCCAGTAGACCTAGCGGGGGCAACAATGAGCAGTTCTTC
NA,NA,TRBV6-5,TRBJ1-4,14,CASSQGSTNEKLFF,TGTGCCAGCAGTCAGGGATCAACTAATGAAAAACTGTTTTTT
NA,TRBD2,TRBV7-9,TRBJ2-3,12,CAGLASTDTQYF,TGTGCCGGACTAGCTTCCACAGATACGCAGTATTTT
few,TRBD1,TRBV6-6,TRBJ2-4,15,CASSYSPDRGNIQYF,TGTGCCAGCAGTTACTCGCCGGACAGGGGAAACATTCAGTACTTC
NA,NA,TRBV4-1,TRBJ1-3,14,CASSLGPIEDTIYF,TGCGCCAGCAGCCTGGGACCAATAGAAGACACCATATATTTT
few,NA,TRBV2,TRBJ1-5,16,CASSEGRTYSNQPQHF,TGTGCCAGCAGTGAAGGCAGAACCTATAGCAATCAGCCCCAGCATTTT
NA,NA,TRBV4-1,TRBJ1-2,13,CASSQVPNYGYTF,TGCGCCAGCAGCCAGGTTCCTAACTATGGCTACACCTTC
NA,NA,TRBV3-1/TRBV3-2,TRBJ1-1,15,CASSQAGTENTEAFF,TGTGCCAGCAGCCAAGCCGGGACGGAGAACACTGAAGCTTTCTTT
NA,NA,TRBV28,TRBJ1-1,14,CASSFFVMNTEAFF,TGTGCCAGCAGTTTCTTTGTGATGAACACTGAAGCTTTCTTT
NA,TRBD2,TRBV2,TRBJ2-7,13,CASRGGERYEQYF,TGTGCCAGCCGTGGGGGGGAGAGGTACGAGCAGTACTTC
NA,NA,TRBV5-1,TRBJ2-5,13,CASSLTGEETQYF,TGCGCCAGCAGCTTAACGGGGGAAGAGACCCAGTACTTC
NA,NA,TRBV11-2,TRBJ2-1,15,CASSLVDSRANEQFF,TGTGCCAGCAGCTTAGTGGACTCCCGAGCCAATGAGCAGTTCTTC
once,NA,TRBV18,TRBJ1-1,13,CASSPRRDTEAFF,TGTGCCAGCTCACCACGACGGGACACTGAAGCTTTCTTT
once,NA,TRBV6-5,TRBJ2-2,15,CASSYSNSRYGELFF,TGTGCCAGCAGTTACTCGAACAGTCGCTATGGGGAGCTGTTTTTT
NA,NA,TRBV6-6,TRBJ1-1,14,CASSSGLRNTEAFF,TGTGCCAGCAGCTCGGGCCTGCGGAACACTGAAGCTTTCTTT
NA,NA,TRBV5-1,TRBJ1-5,15,CASSLGIGGSQPQHF,TGCGCCAGCAGCTTGGGGATCGGGGGTAGTCAGCCCCAGCATTTT
NA,NA,TRBV6-5,TRBJ1-5,15,CASSYSRNSNQPQHF,TGTGCCAGCAGTTACAGCAGAAATAGCAATCAGCCCCAGCATTTT
NA,TRBD1,TRBV19,TRBJ2-5,14,CATAVGGPQETQYF,TGTGCCACCGCGGTAGGGGGCCCCCAAGAGACCCAGTACTTC
few,TRBD2,TRBV5-4,TRBJ2-2,15,CASSLAGARTGELFF,TGTGCCAGCAGTCTAGCGGGGGCGCGGACCGGGGAGCTGTTTTTT
NA,TRBD1,TRBV4-3,TRBJ1-2,15,CASSQGRQGNYGYTF,TGCGCCAGCAGCCAGGGACGACAGGGGAACTATGGCTACACCTTC
NA,NA,TRBV3-1/TRBV3-2,TRBJ2-7,14,CASSPDIGGYEQYF,TGTGCCAGCAGCCCGGACATCGGGGGATACGAGCAGTACTTC
once,TRBD2,TRBV19,TRBJ2-1,15,CASSISGGAFNEQFF,TGTGCCAGTAGTATTTCCGGGGGGGCTTTCAATGAGCAGTTCTTC